The present entry profiles one T cell receptor (beta chain) with its context. A junction boundary mismatches the germline segment, possibly from a read error. This sample was included in a study of T cells after yellow fever vaccination. TCRdb reprocessed the 5' RACE reads with MiXCR, giving one entry per CDR3 protein. The sample holds around 340,000 distinct CDR3 sequences, over 8% seen once. The germline V gene has CDR1 SGHTA and CDR2 FQGTGA. This CDR3 is built from 14 residues. The clonotype was recovered from a man aged 18 to 30 who received the YFV17D yellow fever vaccine. The starting material was PBMCs, obtained on the day of the first yellow fever vaccination. The rearrangement joins TRBV7-3 to TRBJ2-3; 7 bases fit TRBD2. The CDR3 reads CVSSSSGATDTQYF. CDR3 nucleotide sequence: TGTGTCAGCAGCTCGAGCGGGGCCACAGATACGCAGTATTTT. Together with reference TRBV7-3 and TRBJ2-3, the CDR3 gives the full variable domain: GAGVSQTPSNKVTEKGKYVELRCDPISGHTALYWYRQSLGQGPEFLIYFQGTGAADDSGLPNDRFFAVRPEGSVSTLKIQRTERGDSAVYLCVSSSSGATDTQYFGPGTRLTVL.